This T cell receptor (beta chain) is from a study of OX40 agonist ivuxolimab in advanced cancers. Using immunoSEQ multiplex PCR, the repertoire was profiled, and TCRdb retains in-frame clones only, with some absent. The data hold around 94,000 clones, with about 85% observed a single time. Peripheral blood came from all dose cohorts at three timepoints. There are 13 residues in the CDR3. Germline CDR1 is SGHAT and CDR2 is FQNNGV. Trimming removed 4 bases from V and 1 base from J, with 7 bases in between. Study-level results: Certain nonresponders likewise exhibited a low normalized T-cell clonal expansion.

This clone was found a few times. Its antigen is still unknown. The chain joins TRBV11-2 to TRBJ1-1; D is unclear. The source was CD4+ or CD8+ T cells sorted from blood, collected in a trial of the OX40 agonist ivuxolimab. This sequence originates from an adult with an advanced solid tumor such as melanoma, head and neck, liver or kidney cancer. The CDR3 sequence is CASSSRANTEAFF. The CDR3 nucleotides read TGTGCCAGCAGCTCACGGGCGAACACTGAAGCTTTCTTT.